This T cell receptor (beta chain) was documented in a study of blood T cell repertoires in COVID-19. The assay was immunoSEQ multiplex PCR, and TCRdb's table has in-frame clones only and misses some. The data contain roughly 300,000 clones, more than 90% of them seen just once; the ten biggest clones take up 15% to 20%. Trimming removed 2 bases from V and 9 bases from J, with 9 bases in between. CDR3 size: 11 residues. CDR1 and CDR2 (germline): SGHRS, YFSETQ. Sequencing was performed on PBMCs or T cells enriched from blood (not recorded which). The TCR comes from a woman aged 25 to 45 who had recovered from COVID-19. This rearrangement joins TRBV5-1 to TRBJ2-7; the D gene is possibly TRBD2 (5 bases). This CDR3 is CASSLDEGQYF. The CDR3 DNA reads as TGCGCCAGCAGCTTAGACGAGGGGCAGTACTTC.